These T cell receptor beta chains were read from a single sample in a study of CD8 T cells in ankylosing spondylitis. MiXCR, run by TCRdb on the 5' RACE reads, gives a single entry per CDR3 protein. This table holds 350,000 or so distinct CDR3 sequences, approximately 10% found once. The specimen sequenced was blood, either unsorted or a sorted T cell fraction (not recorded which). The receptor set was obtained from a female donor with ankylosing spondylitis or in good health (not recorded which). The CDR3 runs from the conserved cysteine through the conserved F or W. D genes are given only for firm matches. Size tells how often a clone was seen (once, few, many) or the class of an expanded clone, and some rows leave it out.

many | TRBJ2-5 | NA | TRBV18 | CASSRNRAQETQYF | TGTGCCAGCTCACGCAACAGGGCGCAAGAGACCCAGTACTTC
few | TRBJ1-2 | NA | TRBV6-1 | CASSEGDGGYGYTF | TGTGCCAGCAGTGAAGGGGACGGAGGGTATGGCTACACCTTC
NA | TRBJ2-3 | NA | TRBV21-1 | CASSRESLGREDTQYF | TGTGCCAGCAGCAGAGAAAGCCTCGGGCGGGAAGATACGCAGTATTTT
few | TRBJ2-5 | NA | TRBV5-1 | CASSLSDARLETQYF | TGCGCCAGCAGCTTGTCCGACGCCCGGCTGGAGACCCAGTACTTC
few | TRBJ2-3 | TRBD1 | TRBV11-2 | CASSGQGHRTDTQYF | TGTGCCAGCAGCGGACAGGGTCACCGCACAGATACGCAGTATTTT
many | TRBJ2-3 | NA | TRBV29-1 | CSVALQGTDTQYF | TGCAGCGTCGCGTTACAGGGCACAGATACGCAGTATTTT
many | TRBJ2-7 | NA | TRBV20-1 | CSAPRGGGYYEQYF | TGCAGTGCTCCAAGGGGGGGAGGCTACTACGAGCAGTACTTC
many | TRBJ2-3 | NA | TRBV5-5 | CASSFDRPTDTQYF | TGTGCCAGCAGTTTCGACAGGCCCACAGATACGCAGTATTTT
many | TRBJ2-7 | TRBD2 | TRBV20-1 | CSASQGGSFSEQYF | TGCAGTGCTAGTCAGGGCGGGAGTTTTAGCGAGCAGTACTTC
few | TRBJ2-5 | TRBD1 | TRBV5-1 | CASSLGTGRETQYF | TGCGCCAGCAGCTTGGGGACAGGGAGGGAGACCCAGTACTTC
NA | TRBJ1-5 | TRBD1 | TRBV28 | CASSLTDRANQPQHF | TGTGCCAGCAGTCTGACGGACAGGGCCAATCAGCCCCAGCATTTT
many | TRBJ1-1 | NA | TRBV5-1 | CASSLRGEGNTEAFF | TGCGCCAGCAGCTTGCGGGGGGAAGGGAACACTGAAGCTTTCTTT
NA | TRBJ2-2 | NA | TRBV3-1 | CASSPRGRNTGELFF | TGTGCCAGCAGTCCTAGGGGTCGGAACACCGGGGAGCTGTTTTTT
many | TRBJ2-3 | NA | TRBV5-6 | CASSLDYRTDTQYF | TGTGCCAGCAGCTTGGACTACCGCACAGATACGCAGTATTTT
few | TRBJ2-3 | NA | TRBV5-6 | CASSRPRGGVNTDTQYF | TGTGCCAGCAGCCGCCCCCGGGGCGGGGTGAATACAGATACGCAGTATTTT
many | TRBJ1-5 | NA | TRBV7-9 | CASSLGYSNQPQHF | TGTGCCAGCAGCTTGGGCTATAGCAATCAGCCCCAGCATTTT
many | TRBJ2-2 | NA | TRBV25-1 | CASTQRGELFF | TGTGCCAGCACCCAAAGGGGGGAGCTGTTTTTT
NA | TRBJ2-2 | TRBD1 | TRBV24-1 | CATSDDDRANTGELFF | TGTGCCACCAGTGACGATGACAGGGCGAACACCGGGGAGCTGTTTTTT
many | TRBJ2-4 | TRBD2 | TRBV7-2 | CASSNKGLENIQYF | TGTGCCAGCAGCAACAAAGGACTAGAAAACATTCAGTACTTC
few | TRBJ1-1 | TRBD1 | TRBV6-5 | CASSYVGTGGYTEAFF | TGTGCCAGCAGTTACGTCGGGACAGGGGGCTACACTGAAGCTTTCTTT
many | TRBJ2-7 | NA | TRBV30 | CAWRFGYEQYF | TGTGCCTGGAGGTTCGGCTACGAGCAGTACTTC
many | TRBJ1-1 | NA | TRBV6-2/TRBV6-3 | CASRDDRWAEAFF | TGTGCCAGCAGAGACGACAGGTGGGCTGAAGCTTTCTTT
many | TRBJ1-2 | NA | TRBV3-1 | CASSQDLRVNYGYTF | TGTGCCAGCAGCCAAGATCTCAGGGTTAACTATGGCTACACCTTC
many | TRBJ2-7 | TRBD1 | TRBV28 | CASSLTRDRVF | TGTGCCAGCAGTCTCACACGGGACAGGGTATTC
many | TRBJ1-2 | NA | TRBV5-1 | CASSSDGQYGYTF | TGCGCCAGCAGCTCAGACGGACAATATGGCTACACCTTC
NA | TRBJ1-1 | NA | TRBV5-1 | CASSLGAAGIEEAFF | TGCGCCAGCAGCTTGGGGGCGGCAGGGATCGAAGAAGCTTTCTTT